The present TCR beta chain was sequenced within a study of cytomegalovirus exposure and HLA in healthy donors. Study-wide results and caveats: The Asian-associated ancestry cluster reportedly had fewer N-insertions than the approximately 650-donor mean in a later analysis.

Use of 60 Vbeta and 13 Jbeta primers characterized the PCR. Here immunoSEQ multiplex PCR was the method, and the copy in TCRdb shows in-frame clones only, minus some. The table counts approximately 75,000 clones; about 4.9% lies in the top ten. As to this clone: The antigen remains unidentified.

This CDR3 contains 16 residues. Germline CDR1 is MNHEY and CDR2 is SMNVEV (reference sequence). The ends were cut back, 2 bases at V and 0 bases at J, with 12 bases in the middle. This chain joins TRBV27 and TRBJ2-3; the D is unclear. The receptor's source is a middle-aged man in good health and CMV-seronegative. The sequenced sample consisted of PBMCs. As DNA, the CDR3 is TGTGCCAGCAGTTTAGGAGCCGGATATAGCACAGATACGCAGTATTTT. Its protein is CASSLGAGYSTDTQYF.